One and the same sample provided the 24 T cell receptor beta chains below, sequenced in a study of Graves' ophthalmopathy and Graves' hyperthyroidism. From RNA, the CDR3 regions of TCR beta chains were amplified and sequenced. Following a first-round RT-PCR that used HTBI primers, a second-round multiplex PCR was carried out. TCRdb processed the multiplex PCR reads anew with MiXCR; each CDR3 protein has one entry. The sample includes some 150,000 distinct CDR3 sequences, roughly two fifths of them seen just once. The sample comprised peripheral blood. The receptors were sampled from a man aged 25-45 years with Graves' ophthalmopathy.

V and J are TRBV28 and TRBJ1-2; D unresolved. CDR1 MDHEN and CDR2 SYDVKM come from the germline V gene. This CDR3 region has 12 residues. Trimming removed 4 bases from V and 7 bases from J, with 10 bases in between. Written as DNA, the CDR3 is TGTGCCAGCAGTTCCTTTATTATTGGCTACACCTTC. Translating it yields CASSSFIIGYTF.

This clonotype occurred many times. The rearrangement uses TRBV6-1 and TRBJ1-5, with a possible D match to TRBD1 (6 bases). The V end lost 5 bases, the J end lost 0 bases, and 11 bases lay between the germline ends. CDR1 and CDR2 (germline): MNHNS, SASEGT. CDR3 length: 15 residues. The CDR3 region is CASSKWTVSNQPQHF. In DNA, the CDR3 is TGTGCCAGCAGTAAATGGACAGTTAGCAATCAGCCCCAGCATTTT.

The chain has TRBV28 and TRBJ2-5; 8 nucleotides match TRBD2. CDR1 MDHEN and CDR2 SYDVKM come from the germline V gene. V shed 5 bases and J 5 bases; nucleotides not matched to a gene: 10. The CDR3 is made up of 15 amino acids. The CDR3 spells CASSAGFTGGETQYF. The CDR3, as DNA: TGTGCCAGCAGTGCGGGATTTACGGGGGGGGAGACCCAGTACTTC. Full variable domain (missing parts from reference TRBV28 and TRBJ2-5): DVKVTQSSRYLVKRTGEKVFLECVQDMDHENMFWYRQDPGLGLRLIYFSYDVKMKEKGDIPEGYSVSREKKERFSLILESASTNQTSMYLCASSAGFTGGETQYFGPGTRLLVL.

This clonotype was recorded at least ten times. V is TRBV20-1 and J is TRBJ1-2; D remains unclear. Germline CDR1 reads DFQATT; CDR2 reads SNEGSKA (reference sequence). Trimming removed 5 bases from V and 6 bases from J, with 16 bases in between. This CDR3 has 13 residues. The CDR3 spells CSAFTGGVDGYTF. The CDR3, as DNA: TGCAGTGCTTTCACGGGCGGCGTGGATGGCTACACCTTC.

This clonotype was found many times. This chain joins TRBV28 and TRBJ2-7; 9 positions agree with TRBD2. Per the germline V gene, CDR1 is MDHEN and CDR2 is SYDVKM. The CDR3 is made up of 12 amino acids. V dropped 4 bases and J dropped 8; count of bases not matched to a gene: 3. The CDR3 spells CASSSLAGQQYF. Written as DNA, the CDR3 is TGTGCCAGCAGTTCACTAGCGGGTCAGCAGTACTTC.

V gene TRBV28 combines with J gene TRBJ1-6; TRBD1 matches at 7 bases. The CDR3 is 15 amino acids. V lost 4 bases and J lost 7; bases outside the gene matches: 7. The germline V gene encodes CDR1 MDHEN and CDR2 SYDVKM. The CDR3 DNA reads as TGTGCCAGCAGTTCACCAACAGGGGACAATTCACCCCTCCACTTT. This codes for CASSSPTGDNSPLHF.

The V call is TRBV28, the J call TRBJ1-1; D remains unclear. CDR1 is MDHEN, CDR2 SYDVKM, per germline. V was shortened by 3 bases and J by 0 bases, with 17 bases between the two germline ends. The CDR3 has 17 amino acids. CDR3 DNA sequence: TGTGCCAGCAGTTTCTTCGAGCAGCGCCCTATGAACACTGAAGCTTTCTTT. As protein: CASSFFEQRPMNTEAFF.

The genes are TRBV19 and TRBJ1-6; D is undetermined. Looked up from germline, CDR1 is LNHDA and CDR2 is SQIVND (reference sequence). There are 14 residues in the CDR3. The V and J ends lost 3 bases and 7 bases respectively, with 10 bases between them. In nucleotides, the CDR3 is TGTGCCAGTAGTATGGGTTCAGCGAATTCACCCCTCCACTTT. This encodes CASSMGSANSPLHF.

This clonotype has ten or more counts. V gene TRBV9 combines with J gene TRBJ2-7; D tentatively reads TRBD1 or TRBD2 (5 bases each). Germline loops: CDR1 SGDLS, CDR2 YYNGEE. This CDR3 spans 15 amino acids. Trimming removed 2 bases at V and 1 base at J, with 13 bases between. The CDR3 DNA reads TGTGCCAGCAGCGTCGGGGCTGGGGGATCCTACGAGCAGTACTTC. Translating it yields CASSVGAGGSYEQYF.

This clonotype was counted once. V gene TRBV30 combines with J gene TRBJ1-2; 7 bases agree with TRBD1. In germline, CDR1 is GTSNPN, CDR2 SVGIG (reference sequence). The CDR3 is 16 amino acids. Trimming took 2 bases from V and 1 from J; bases not matched to a gene: 10. CDR3 sequence: CAWSPWQGVVNYGYTF. Here the CDR3 DNA reads TGTGCCTGGAGTCCCTGGCAGGGGGTCGTTAACTATGGCTACACCTTC.

The rearrangement joins TRBV25-1 to TRBJ1-1, with D unresolved. The CDR3 sequence is 15 residues long. The ends were cut back, 11 bases at V and 0 bases at J, with 19 bases in the middle. In germline, CDR1 is MGHDK, CDR2 SYGVNS. The CDR3 nucleotides are TGTGCCTGGAGGGATCGCGGGCTAATGAACACTGAAGCTTTCTTT. This codes for CAWRDRGLMNTEAFF.

V and J are TRBV6-5 and TRBJ2-7, with D hard to call. CDR3 length equals 14 residues. CDR1 and CDR2 (germline): MNHEY, SVGAGI. V lost 2 bases to trimming and J lost 3 bases, with 11 bases between them. CDR3 in DNA: TGTGCCAGCAGTTACAGTGCGACAAACTACGAGCAGTACTTC. This gives the protein CASSYSATNYEQYF.

The chain couples TRBV6-1 to TRBJ1-2; tentative D call: TRBD1 (6 bases). V dropped 6 bases and J dropped 4 bases, with 18 bases sitting between them. From germline, CDR1 is MNHNS and CDR2 SASEGT. The CDR3 runs 15 residues. The CDR3 reads CASRHNSRDIYGYTF. CDR3 bases: TGTGCCAGCAGGCATAATTCGCGGGACATCTATGGCTACACCTTC.

The table lists this clonotype with a few counts. This chain connects TRBV6-1 to TRBJ2-7; 9 positions agree with TRBD2. Germline-derived CDR1 and CDR2 are MNHNS and SASEGT. V gave up 7 bases and J gave up 4 bases; unmatched junction bases: 14. This CDR3 has 16 amino acids. CDR3 coding DNA: TGTGCCAGCACCTACGTGGTTAGCGGGAGTGTATACGAGCAGTACTTC. Its protein is CASTYVVSGSVYEQYF.

At least ten counts were recorded for this clonotype. CDR3 loop: CASSRFAGTPETQYF. In nucleotides, the CDR3 is TGCGCCAGCAGCCGATTCGCAGGGACACCAGAGACCCAGTACTTC. The chain carries TRBV4-1 and TRBJ2-5; D is possibly TRBD1 (6 bases). From germline, CDR1 is MGHRA and CDR2 YSYEKL. The CDR3 sequence is 15 residues long. Trimming removed 4 bases at V and 4 bases at J, with 16 bases between.

This chain links TRBV12-3 or TRBV12-4 with TRBJ1-6; TRBD1 aligns across 7 bases. This CDR3 has 15 residues. V lost 5 bases, J lost 9 bases, and 10 bases stayed unmatched. The CDR3 loop is CASSQRARGSSPLHF. The CDR3 DNA follows: TGTGCCAGCAGTCAAAGGGCCAGGGGGAGTTCACCCCTCCACTTT.

J is TRBJ2-2 and V is TRBV5-1; TRBD1 might be the D (6 bases). The germline V gene has CDR1 SGHRS and CDR2 YFSETQ. The CDR3 extends over 15 amino acids. V lost 4 bases and J lost 6, with 16 bases in between. This CDR3 is CASSPGGVVSGELFF. The CDR3 DNA sequence: TGCGCCAGCAGCCCTGGGGGCGTGGTGTCCGGGGAGCTGTTTTTT.

This chain uses TRBV29-1 with TRBJ1-1, with D tentatively TRBD1 (6 bases). This CDR3 spans 12 amino acids. V was shortened by 6 bases and J by 4 bases, with 12 bases between the two germline ends. Germline values: CDR1 SQVTM, CDR2 ANQGSEA. The CDR3 loop reads CSVAKTGTEAFF. CDR3 nucleotides: TGCAGCGTCGCTAAGACAGGCACTGAAGCTTTCTTT.

The CDR3 bases are TGTGCCAGCAGTTTGACAATTGAAGCTTTCTTT. Residues: CASSLTIEAFF. The rearrangement joins TRBV2 to TRBJ1-1; D remains ambiguous. This CDR3 spans 11 amino acids. The germline V gene encodes CDR1 SNHLY and CDR2 FYNNEI. V lost 5 bases and J lost 7, with 8 bases in between.

This rearrangement joins TRBV12-3 or TRBV12-4 to TRBJ1-6; D gene uncertain. V gave up 3 bases and J gave up 13 bases, with 16 bases separating them. There are 14 residues in the CDR3. Here the CDR3 reads CASSFEGNIGPLHF. The CDR3, as DNA: TGTGCCAGCAGTTTCGAAGGGAATATCGGGCCCCTCCACTTT.

This clonotype was recorded at least ten times. The CDR3 spells CASSLYTGELFF. The CDR3, as DNA: TGTGCCAGCAGTTTATACACCGGGGAGCTGTTTTTT. The chain uses TRBV27 and TRBJ2-2; no firm D call. The germline V gene has CDR1 MNHEY and CDR2 SMNVEV (reference sequence). The CDR3 length is 12 residues. V was trimmed by 1 base and J by 3 bases, leaving 0 bases between them.

This clonotype appeared a single time. This rearrangement joins TRBV20-1 to TRBJ2-5; D is uncertain. Per germline, CDR1 DFQATT and CDR2 SNEGSKA (reference sequence). With 3 bases removed from V and 1 base from J, the gap between germline ends came to 6 bases. The length of the CDR3 is 12 residues. The CDR3 loop reads CSASLSQETQYF. The CDR3 nucleotides are TGCAGTGCTAGTCTCAGCCAAGAGACCCAGTACTTC.

This clonotype was recorded at least ten times. The chain joins TRBV6-2 or TRBV6-3 to TRBJ2-5; no reliable D call. Germline V CDR1 and CDR2: MNHEY, SVGEGT. The CDR3 totals 14 residues. V was clipped by 2 bases and J by 5 bases, with 12 bases between them. This CDR3 reads CASSYEASWETQYF. The CDR3 DNA reads TGTGCCAGCAGTTACGAAGCTTCGTGGGAGACCCAGTACTTC.

In its sample, this clonotype was seen a few times. V and J are TRBV12-3 or TRBV12-4 and TRBJ1-2; 7 bases fit TRBD1. The length of the CDR3 is 17 residues. V gave up 6 bases and J gave up 2 bases; unmatched junction bases: 15. The CDR3 region has the DNA TGTGCCAGCAGCCCCGCGGTGCAGGGGGTCCGGAACTATGGCTACACCTTC. It yields the protein CASSPAVQGVRNYGYTF.